One sample yielded the 20 T cell receptor beta chains listed below, sequenced in a study of blood T cell repertoires in COVID-19. Sequenced by immunoSEQ multiplex PCR; TCRdb stores in-frame clones only, minus some. There are 290,000 or so clones in the sample; around 83% occur only once, and approximately 5% lies in the top ten. Source material: PBMCs or T cells enriched from blood (not recorded which). The receptors were sampled from a man aged 35-49 years who had been exposed to COVID-19.

The V gene is TRBV24-1, the J gene TRBJ2-4, with D perhaps TRBD1 (6 bases). V lost 4 bases to trimming and J lost 5 bases, with 14 bases between them. This CDR3 contains 15 residues. The germline gives CDR1 KGHDR, CDR2 SFDVKD. The CDR3 nucleotides are TGTGCCACCAGTGAATCAGGGGACGGTGAAAACATTCAGTACTTC. It encodes CATSESGDGENIQYF.

This chain joins TRBV6-5 and TRBJ1-2; D may be TRBD1 (6 bases). CDR1 MNHEY and CDR2 SVGAGI come from the germline V gene. The ends were cut back, 2 bases at V and 2 bases at J, with 9 bases in the middle. This CDR3 is built from 14 residues. In nucleotides, the CDR3 is TGTGCCAGCAGTTACGTCCAGGGGAACTATGGCTACACCTTC. Translated: CASSYVQGNYGYTF.

This clone occurred a few times. The chain uses TRBV13 and TRBJ1-3; a weak D match, TRBD1 (5 bases). Between the trimmed V and J ends, which lost 5 bases and 0 bases, there was a span of 17 bases. This CDR3 has 17 residues. Germline V gene lookup returns CDR1 PRHDT and CDR2 FYEKMQ (reference sequence). As DNA, the CDR3 is TGTGCCAGCAGCCCGCAGGGATTCGGGCTCTCTGGAAACACCATATATTTT. Encoded protein: CASSPQGFGLSGNTIYF.

The V gene is TRBV5-1, the J gene TRBJ2-7; 8 bases fit TRBD1. This CDR3 is 16 amino acids long. The germline CDR1 and CDR2 sequences are SGHRS and YFSETQ. V dropped 7 bases and J dropped 5; count of bases not matched to a gene: 17. The CDR3 nucleotides read TGCGCCAGCTGGGGACTTGGGACAGGCTTTACCAACGAGCAGTACTTC. This codes for CASWGLGTGFTNEQYF.

The chain uses TRBV19 and TRBJ1-5, with D perhaps TRBD1 (6 bases). Trimming shortened V by 7 bases and J by 5 bases, and 15 bases separated the two germline ends. This CDR3 is 14 amino acids long. Germline V gene lookup returns CDR1 LNHDA and CDR2 SQIVND (reference sequence). The DNA for the CDR3 is TGTGCCAGTAAAGACAGGACGGGCCATCAGCCCCAGCATTTT. Amino acid sequence: CASKDRTGHQPQHF.

This chain links TRBV3-1 (or the pseudogene TRBV3-2) with TRBJ1-1; D not resolved. Germline CDR1 and CDR2: LGHDT and YNNKEL (reference sequence). The CDR3 is made up of 12 amino acids. The V end was cut by 5 bases, the J end by 11 bases, with 15 bases between. CDR3 residues: CASSTRPNEAFF. DNA of the CDR3: TGTGCCAGCAGCACTAGACCTAACGAGGCTTTCTTT.

This clone has a handful of counts. The rearrangement links TRBV6-1 to TRBJ1-2; 8 nucleotides agree with TRBD1. This CDR3 has 16 amino acids. CDR1 MNHNS and CDR2 SASEGT come from the germline V gene. The J segment lost 3 bases and the V segment lost 2 bases, leaving 8 bases of the junction unmatched. CDR3 nucleotide sequence: TGTGCCAGCAGTGAAACCGGGACAGGAGTTTACTATGGCTACACCTTC. Protein product: CASSETGTGVYYGYTF.

The rearrangement uses TRBV5-6 and TRBJ1-4; TRBD1 matches 9 bases. J was trimmed by 8 bases and V by 6 bases; bases with no gene match: 8. Germline-derived CDR1 and CDR2 are SGHDT and YYEEEE. CDR3 size: 14 residues. CDR3 nucleotides: TGTGCCAGCACCAGGACAGGGGCTGGGGAAAAACTGTTTTTT. Translation: CASTRTGAGEKLFF.

The rearrangement uses TRBV7-3 and TRBJ2-1; a possible D gene is TRBD2 (5 bases). Germline V gene lookup returns CDR1 SGHTA and CDR2 FQGTGA. The V end was cut by 5 bases, the J end by 5 bases, with 7 bases between. The CDR3 extends over 12 amino acids. The CDR3 nucleotides are TGTGCCAGCAGCCCCGGGAACAATGAGCAGTTCTTC. Translated, it gives CASSPGNNEQFF.

Details on this clone: Sequence at one end of the junction differs from germline and may be a read error. V gene TRBV30 combines with J gene TRBJ2-1; 10 nucleotides match TRBD2. In germline, CDR1 is GTSNPN, CDR2 SVGIG (reference sequence). The length of the CDR3 is 14 residues. The CDR3 region has the DNA TGTGCCAGGAGCACTAGCGGGACCTACAATGAGCAGTTCTTC. Translating gives CARSTSGTYNEQFF.

This chain uses TRBV6-2 or TRBV6-3 with TRBJ2-1, with D possibly matching TRBD1 (5 bases). Between the trimmed V and J ends, which lost 2 bases and 7 bases, there was a span of 18 bases. This CDR3 spans 16 amino acids. Germline assignment: CDR1 MNHEY and CDR2 SVGEGT. The CDR3 reads CASSYTQVQGLNEQFF. The CDR3 DNA reads TGTGCCAGCAGTTACACGCAAGTGCAGGGTTTGAATGAGCAGTTCTTC.

This chain connects TRBV10-3 to TRBJ2-1; TRBD1 aligns across 7 bases. Trimming took 11 bases from V and 0 from J; bases not matched to a gene: 7. This CDR3 comprises 14 residues. CDR1 is ENHRY and CDR2 is SYGVKD in the germline V gene. CDR3 loop: CAATRDSSYNEQFF. The CDR3, as DNA: TGTGCCGCAACCCGGGACAGCTCCTACAATGAGCAGTTCTTC.

Turning to this clone: One junction end disagrees with the germline gene, perhaps due to a read error. This chain links TRBV5-4 with TRBJ1-2; the D is unclear. CDR3 size: 13 residues. Looked up from germline, CDR1 is SGHNT and CDR2 is YYREEE (reference sequence). The CDR3 bases are TGTGCCAGCAGCCCCGAGGGCAGGTCCGAACCTCCCTTC. The encoded protein is CASSPEGRSEPPF.

This clone was found a few times. This chain joins TRBV19 and TRBJ1-2; TRBD1 matches at 8 bases. Germline CDR1 is LNHDA and CDR2 is SQIVND (reference sequence). Trimming took 10 bases from V and 8 from J; bases not matched to a gene: 9. This CDR3 is built from 12 residues. CDR3 region: CATFRQGRGYTF. DNA of the CDR3: TGTGCCACCTTTAGACAGGGGAGAGGCTACACCTTC.

The chain uses TRBV28 and TRBJ2-7, with TRBD2 identical over 7 bases. After removal of 3 bases from V and 6 bases from J, the junction contained 5 bases not matched to a gene. The CDR3 runs 13 residues. Germline V gives CDR1 MDHEN, CDR2 SYDVKM. CDR3 protein: CASSFELASEQYF. The CDR3 region has the DNA TGTGCCAGCAGTTTTGAACTAGCGTCCGAGCAGTACTTC.

The chain joins TRBV7-9 to TRBJ2-5; the match to TRBD2 covers 7 bases. J was trimmed by 1 base and V by 5 bases; bases with no gene match: 4. Looked up from germline, CDR1 is SEHNR and CDR2 is FQNEAQ (reference sequence). This CDR3 spans 14 amino acids. The CDR3 spells CASSLSGVQETQYF. CDR3 bases: TGTGCCAGCAGCCTAAGCGGGGTCCAAGAGACCCAGTACTTC.

This clone was seen a handful of times. The genes are TRBV5-1 and TRBJ1-4; 7 bases agree with TRBD1. The CDR3 has 19 residues. Germline CDR1 SGHRS, CDR2 YFSETQ. The V segment lost 4 bases and the J segment 0 bases; nucleotides outside the gene matches: 15. CDR3 residues: CASSHKPTGTAATNEKLFF. The CDR3 DNA sequence: TGCGCCAGCAGCCATAAACCGACAGGGACCGCCGCAACTAATGAAAAACTGTTTTTT.

V usage is TRBV3-1 (or the pseudogene TRBV3-2) and J usage is TRBJ1-2; D gene ambiguous. In germline, CDR1 is LGHDT, CDR2 YNNKEL (reference sequence). Between the trimmed V and J ends, which lost 0 bases and 7 bases, there was a span of 9 bases. The CDR3 length is 13 residues. For the CDR3, the DNA is TGTGCCAGCAGCCAAGACGGCGGTGGTGGCTACACCTTC. It encodes CASSQDGGGGYTF.

With regard to this clone: The junction does not match germline at one end; this may be a read error. CDR3 residues: CASSRGGDGNTGELFF. CDR3 sequence (DNA): TGTGCTAGCAGCCGCGGGGGGGACGGAAACACCGGGGAGCTGTTTTTT. The chain links TRBV7-7 to TRBJ2-2; 9 bases line up with TRBD2. The CDR3 is 16 residues long. Germline assignment: CDR1 SSHAT and CDR2 FNYEAQ (reference sequence).

The chain links TRBV18 to TRBJ1-1; no firm D call. The germline V gene encodes CDR1 KGHSH and CDR2 LQKENI. The ends were cut back, 2 bases at V and 4 bases at J, with 17 bases in the middle. CDR3 length: 16 residues. CDR3 DNA sequence: TGTGCCAGCTCACCAGTTGCGGCTCGGGTGGGCACTGAAGCTTTCTTT. As protein: CASSPVAARVGTEAFF.